This T cell receptor beta chain was sequenced in a study of type 1 regulatory T cells. Study as a whole: T-allo10 is a Tr1-enriched, alloantigen-specific CD4 T cell product made in vitro.

TCRdb reprocessed the reads with MiXCR, giving one entry per CDR3 protein. The repertoire has 88,000 or so distinct CDR3 sequences, around a third of them found once; the top ten carry approximately 2.2%. The sequence derives from a human donor in good health. The sample was CD4+ T cells, either the whole sample or a sorted fraction (not recorded which).

CDR3 amino acids: CASSLIVSSYNSPLHF. The CDR3 region has the DNA TGTGCCAGCAGCTTAATTGTTAGCTCCTATAATTCACCCCTCCACTTT. V gene TRBV7-2 combines with J gene TRBJ1-6; D unresolved. The ends were cut back, 2 bases at V and 0 bases at J, with 8 bases in the middle. The CDR3 has 16 residues. Germline V gene data show CDR1 as SGHTA and CDR2 as FQGNSA. Using reference TRBV7-2 and TRBJ1-6 for the parts outside the CDR3, the full variable domain is GAGVSQSPSNKVTEKGKDVELRCDPISGHTALYWYRQSLGQGLEFLIYFQGNSAPDKSGLPSDRFSAERTGGSVSTLTIQRTQQEDSAVYLCASSLIVSSYNSPLHFGNGTRLTVT.